One and the same sample provided the 27 T cell receptor beta chains below, sequenced in a study of shared clonotypes between healthy human individuals (dated by TCRdb to 2020 to 2022). The library was generated by the immunoSEQ multiplex PCR assay. TCRdb holds this immuneACCESS table with in-frame rearrangements only. Some clones are missing; in checked studies, unresolved V genes explain under half, and the rest has no known cause. The sample table holds around 980,000 clones, of which about four fifths were seen once. The top ten clones comprise 0.6% to 0.75% of the sample. Material for sequencing was memory CD4+ T cells from PBMCs. In light of the paper, this sample's cell subset or site label describes: CD45RA-negative fraction. These receptors all stem from a man in his late teens or twenties in good health. Some clones in this sample may be carry-over from other donors' samples.

The chain employs TRBV5-4 and TRBJ1-3; D may be TRBD1 (6 bases). The CDR3 is 17 amino acids. CDR1 is SGHNT, CDR2 YYREEE, per germline (reference sequence). Between the trimmed V and J ends, which lost 4 bases and 0 bases, there was a span of 17 bases. CDR3 residues: CASSDHYRENSGNTIYF. The DNA of the CDR3 is TGTGCCAGCAGCGACCACTACAGGGAAAACTCTGGAAACACCATATATTTT.

In its sample, this clone was seen many times. V usage is TRBV6-5 and J usage is TRBJ2-1; TRBD2 agrees at 15 bases. The CDR3 loop spans 15 amino acids. V lost 6 bases and J lost 7; bases outside the gene matches: 4. Germline V CDR1 and CDR2: MNHEY, SVGAGI. The CDR3 coding sequence is TGTGCCAGCAGAGGACTAGCGGGAGGGGGGAATGAGCAGTTCTTC. This translates into CASRGLAGGGNEQFF.

Only a few counts were recorded for this clone. This chain connects TRBV29-1 to TRBJ2-1; 13 bases line up with TRBD2. Trimming took 7 bases from V and 1 from J; bases not matched to a gene: 7. This CDR3 is built from 16 residues. CDR1 and CDR2 from the germline V gene are SQVTM and ANQGSEA. CDR3: CSAGLAGASSYNEQFF. The CDR3 DNA follows: TGCAGCGCCGGACTAGCGGGAGCTTCATCCTACAATGAGCAGTTCTTC.

In regard to this clone: This sample includes further DNA sequences coding for the same CDR3. The chain combines TRBV7-8 with TRBJ2-2; D not certain. Deletions cut 5 bases from V and 4 bases from J, with 5 bases between. This CDR3 region has 12 residues. Germline CDR1 and CDR2: SGHVS and FQNEAQ. CDR3 residues: CASSLATGELFF. The CDR3 nucleotides are TGTGCCAGCAGCCTGGCCACCGGGGAGCTGTTTTTT.

This chain links TRBV6-6 with TRBJ2-1; D is unresolved. CDR1 is MNHNY, CDR2 SVGAGI, per germline (reference sequence). This CDR3 region has 12 residues. With 2 bases removed from V and 7 bases from J, the gap between germline ends came to 6 bases. The CDR3 nucleotides are TGTGCCAGCAGTTACCTCTGGAATGAGCAGTTCTTC. This encodes CASSYLWNEQFF.

The rearrangement links TRBV6-5 to TRBJ2-5; no reliable D call. Germline CDR1 reads MNHEY; CDR2 reads SVGAGI. V was trimmed by 5 bases and J by 1 base, leaving 8 bases between them. This CDR3 is built from 13 residues. The CDR3 loop reads CASSRPPQETQYF. The CDR3 DNA reads TGTGCCAGCAGTCGACCCCCCCAAGAGACCCAGTACTTC.

The chain couples TRBV7-3 to TRBJ2-3; D ambiguous. Germline V gene data show CDR1 as SGHTA and CDR2 as FQGTGA. This CDR3 is 13 amino acids long. Trimming removed 4 bases at V and 5 bases at J, with 10 bases between. The DNA of the CDR3 is TGTGCCAGCAGCTCCCAGAGTAGAGATACGCAGTATTTT. Its translation: CASSSQSRDTQYF.

This chain links TRBV5-4 with TRBJ2-3; D is unresolved. CDR3 length equals 14 residues. V gave up 4 bases and J gave up 1 base, with 10 bases separating them. Germline V lookup: CDR1 SGHNT, CDR2 YYREEE (reference sequence). CDR3 loop: CASSSDRGTDTQYF. In DNA, the CDR3 is TGTGCCAGCAGCAGTGACCGGGGCACAGATACGCAGTATTTT.

V gene TRBV20-1 combines with J gene TRBJ1-2; D is unclear. This CDR3 is built from 10 residues. V was trimmed by 5 bases and J by 6 bases, leaving 7 bases between them. Per the germline V gene, CDR1 is DFQATT and CDR2 is SNEGSKA (reference sequence). The CDR3 nucleotides read TGCAGTGCTCAATTTAATGGCTACACCTTC. This codes for CSAQFNGYTF.

The gene calls are TRBV6-1 and TRBJ2-5; perhaps TRBD2 as D (7 bases). This CDR3 contains 15 residues. Germline CDR1 and CDR2: MNHNS and SASEGT. V lost 4 bases, J lost 5 bases, and 17 bases lay in between. Here the CDR3 reads CASSVGGASGETQYF. The CDR3 DNA reads TGTGCCAGCAGTGTTGGGGGGGCTAGCGGCGAGACCCAGTACTTC.

The rearrangement links TRBV11-3 to TRBJ2-7; 7 bases fit TRBD1. The V gene's germline CDR1 is SGHNT and CDR2 YENEEA. With 3 bases clipped from V and 0 bases from J, the junction kept 2 bases outside the gene matches. The CDR3 spans 14 residues. CDR3 DNA sequence: TGTGCCAGCAGCTTGGACAGGTTCTCCTACGAGCAGTACTTC. This codes for CASSLDRFSYEQYF. The full variable domain, with the rest looked up from reference TRBV11-3 and TRBJ2-7, is EAGVVQSPRYKIIEKKQPVAFWCNPISGHNTLYWYLQNLGQGPELLIRYENEEAVDDSQLPKDRFSAERLKGVDSTLKIQPAELGDSAVYLCASSLDRFSYEQYFGPGTRLTVT.

As regards this clone: At the DNA level, this CDR3 is encoded by other sequences in the same sample as well. The gene calls are TRBV5-1 and TRBJ2-7, with D unresolved. The CDR3 sequence is 11 residues long. CDR1 and CDR2 (germline): SGHRS, YFSETQ. Trimming stripped 0 bases from V and 7 bases from J, with 5 bases between. The CDR3 coding sequence is TGCGCCAGCAGCTTGGAAGGGGAGCAGTACTTC. It specifies CASSLEGEQYF. Filled out from reference TRBV5-1 and TRBJ2-7, the complete variable domain reads KAGVTQTPRYLIKTRGQQVTLSCSPISGHRSVSWYQQTPGQGLQFLFEYFSETQRNKGNFPGRFSGRQFSNSRSEMNVSTLELGDSALYLCASSLEGEQYFGPGTRLTVT.

The chain carries TRBV5-4 and TRBJ2-5, with 9 bases matching TRBD2. CDR1 and CDR2 from the germline V gene are SGHNT and YYREEE (reference sequence). The CDR3 totals 14 residues. V trimming: 1 base; J trimming: 4 bases; junction bases outside the gene matches: 2. CDR3 sequence reads: CASSLSGGPETQYF. In DNA form, the CDR3 reads TGTGCCAGCAGCTTGAGCGGGGGGCCAGAGACCCAGTACTTC.

This chain connects TRBV5-5 to TRBJ1-3; no clear D gene. CDR3 length equals 15 residues. The V gene's germline CDR1 is SGHKS and CDR2 YYEKEE (reference sequence). Trimming took 0 bases from V and 4 from J, leaving 11 bases between them. The CDR3 loop reads CASSLDLGAGNTIYF. CDR3 DNA sequence: TGTGCCAGCAGCTTGGATCTGGGAGCAGGAAACACCATATATTTT. The full variable domain, completed using reference TRBV5-5 and TRBJ1-3, is DAGVTQSPTHLIKTRGQQVTLRCSPISGHKSVSWYQQVLGQGPQFIFQYYEKEERGRGNFPDRFSARQFPNYSSELNVNALLLGDSALYLCASSLDLGAGNTIYFGEGSWLTVV.

In this sample, this clone turned up once. This chain joins TRBV7-3 and TRBJ2-7, with a possible D match to TRBD2 (6 bases). This CDR3 is 15 amino acids long. Germline CDR1 and CDR2: SGHTA and FQGTGA. V dropped 4 bases and J dropped 2 bases, with 15 bases sitting between them. The CDR3 bases are TGTGCCAGCAGCTGGGCCGGGACTGGCCCCTACGAGCAGTACTTC. This sequence encodes CASSWAGTGPYEQYF.

Comment on this clone: The same CDR3 arises from other DNA sequences in this sample as well. The chain employs TRBV2 and TRBJ2-7, with D perhaps matching TRBD1 (5 bases). The V end lost 0 bases, the J end lost 3 bases, and 6 bases lay between the germline ends. CDR3 size: 13 residues. Germline CDR1 reads SNHLY; CDR2 reads FYNNEI. The CDR3 bases are TGTGCCAGCAGTGAAGCGCAGGGCTACGAGCAGTACTTC. Translating gives CASSEAQGYEQYF.

This chain links TRBV11-3 with TRBJ1-3; no clear D gene. Trimming pared 0 bases from V and 8 bases from J, leaving 5 bases between. Germline values: CDR1 SGHNT, CDR2 YENEEA. This CDR3 region has 12 residues. The CDR3 sequence: CASSLDRHTIYF. The DNA for the CDR3 is TGTGCCAGCAGCTTAGACCGTCACACCATATATTTT. Filled out from reference TRBV11-3 and TRBJ1-3, the complete variable domain reads EAGVVQSPRYKIIEKKQPVAFWCNPISGHNTLYWYLQNLGQGPELLIRYENEEAVDDSQLPKDRFSAERLKGVDSTLKIQPAELGDSAVYLCASSLDRHTIYFGEGSWLTVV.

V gene TRBV28 combines with J gene TRBJ2-1; 8 bases are shared with TRBD2. The V and J ends lost 7 bases and 7 bases, in that order; junction bases with no gene match: 9. Looked up from germline, CDR1 is MDHEN and CDR2 is SYDVKM. This CDR3 has 14 amino acids. CDR3 region: CASTAGREANEQFF. The CDR3 DNA sequence: TGTGCCAGCACCGCGGGGCGGGAGGCTAATGAGCAGTTCTTC.

The chain recombines TRBV2 with TRBJ2-7, with a tentative D call TRBD1 (6 bases). With 6 bases removed from V and 2 bases from J, the gap between germline ends came to 14 bases. Germline loops: CDR1 SNHLY, CDR2 FYNNEI. The length of the CDR3 is 14 residues. DNA of the CDR3: TGTGCCAGCAGGAGGGACATAAAAGCCTACGAGCAGTACTTC. Translating gives CASRRDIKAYEQYF.

This clone appeared a single time. V and J are TRBV10-3 and TRBJ1-2, with 9 nucleotides matching TRBD1. The V segment lost 9 bases and the J segment 2 bases; nucleotides outside the gene matches: 1. The germline CDR1 and CDR2 sequences are ENHRY and SYGVKD. This CDR3 contains 12 residues. The CDR3 region is CAMGTGNYGYTF. The CDR3, as DNA: TGTGCCATGGGGACAGGGAACTATGGCTACACCTTC.

As concerns this clone: Other nucleotide sequences in the sample specify the same CDR3. This sequence joins TRBV5-1 and TRBJ2-5; 9 nucleotides align to TRBD1. Germline CDR1 reads SGHRS; CDR2 reads YFSETQ. This CDR3 spans 14 amino acids. V lost 3 bases to trimming and J lost 1 base; unmatched junction nucleotides: 1. The CDR3: CASSSGQGQETQYF. The DNA for the CDR3 is TGCGCCAGCAGCTCGGGACAGGGCCAAGAGACCCAGTACTTC.

CDR3 in DNA: TGTGCCAGCACCTTGGACGGGGTTGGGGAGCAGTACTTC. Translation gives CASTLDGVGEQYF. The chain couples TRBV11-1 to TRBJ2-7; D is possibly TRBD2 (5 bases). V shed 7 bases and J shed 7 bases, with 17 bases lying between them. CDR1 and CDR2 (germline): SGHAT, FQDESV (reference sequence). This CDR3 region has 13 residues.

A note on this clone: Additional DNA sequences in this sample encode the identical CDR3. J is TRBJ2-5 and V is TRBV5-1; D call uncertain. Trimming took off 0 bases at V and 2 bases at J, with 8 bases between the two ends. Germline V gene lookup returns CDR1 SGHRS and CDR2 YFSETQ. The CDR3 is 14 amino acids. For the CDR3, the DNA is TGCGCCAGCAGCTTGGTGGGAACACAAGAGACCCAGTACTTC. Protein sequence: CASSLVGTQETQYF. The complete variable domain, with remaining parts taken from reference TRBV5-1 and TRBJ2-5, reads KAGVTQTPRYLIKTRGQQVTLSCSPISGHRSVSWYQQTPGQGLQFLFEYFSETQRNKGNFPGRFSGRQFSNSRSEMNVSTLELGDSALYLCASSLVGTQETQYFGPGTRLLVL.

The gene calls are TRBV7-8 and TRBJ1-5; D unclear. V was shortened by 5 bases and J by 0 bases, with 14 bases between the two germline ends. Germline-derived CDR1 and CDR2 are SGHVS and FQNEAQ. The CDR3 length is 16 residues. The chain's CDR3 is CASSPKTGNSNQPQHF. For the CDR3, the DNA is TGTGCCAGCAGCCCTAAGACCGGCAATAGCAATCAGCCCCAGCATTTT.

This clone was picked up many times. The chain combines TRBV15 with TRBJ1-3, with TRBD1 identical over 7 bases. There are 19 residues in the CDR3. The V gene's germline CDR1 is LNHNV and CDR2 YYDKDF (reference sequence). V lost 1 base to trimming and J lost 0 bases; unmatched junction nucleotides: 12. CDR3 coding DNA: TGTGCCACCAGCAGAGGCAGCGGGGACAGAAGAAGCTCTGGAAACACCATATATTTT. The encoded protein is CATSRGSGDRRSSGNTIYF.

V and J are TRBV28 and TRBJ2-5, with D possibly being TRBD1 (6 bases). Germline loops: CDR1 MDHEN, CDR2 SYDVKM. The CDR3 is 14 residues long. V dropped 7 bases and J dropped 1 base, with 13 bases sitting between them. The CDR3: CASKLAGAQETQYF. The DNA of the CDR3 is TGTGCCAGCAAATTAGCAGGGGCCCAAGAGACCCAGTACTTC.

With respect to this clone: Other DNA sequences in this specimen translate into the identical CDR3. The chain carries TRBV5-1 and TRBJ2-2; weak D call: TRBD2 (6 bases). In germline, CDR1 is SGHRS, CDR2 YFSETQ. V lost 0 bases and J 3 bases, leaving 9 bases between the germline ends. The CDR3 is made up of 15 amino acids. CDR3 DNA: TGCGCCAGCAGCTTGGGCGGCGGGGACACCGGGGAGCTGTTTTTT. Amino acid sequence: CASSLGGGDTGELFF.